These T cell receptor beta chains were read from a single sample in a study of T cell responses to AZD1222 COVID-19 vaccine. Data came from immunoSEQ multiplex PCR; TCRdb stores just in-frame clones and leaves some out. In the table there are about 120,000 clones, about nine tenths of which are singletons. The material sequenced was peripheral blood, taken on day 0 of AZD1222 vaccination. The receptor source for this set is an adult in good health. The CDR3 runs from the conserved cysteine through the conserved F or W. D genes are given only for firm matches. Clone size is given for some rows only: seen once, a few or many times, or a class if the clone is expanded.

TRBV2	once	TRBD1	TRBJ2-5	CASRRQGMEETQYF	TGTGCCAGCAGGCGACAGGGGATGGAAGAGACCCAGTACTTC
TRBV4-1	.	.	TRBJ1-3	CASSITPRNSGNTIYF	TGCGCCAGCAGCATTACCCCCAGGAACTCTGGAAACACCATATATTTT
TRBV12-3/TRBV12-4	.	TRBD1	TRBJ1-2	CASSGGTAYGYTF	TGTGCCAGCAGTGGTGGGACAGCCTATGGCTACACCTTC
TRBV7-2	.	.	TRBJ2-7	CASSLGWGNTYEQYF	TGTGCCAGCAGCCTCGGGTGGGGGAATACCTACGAGCAGTACTTC
TRBV27	.	TRBD2	TRBJ2-2	CASGMGGPRELFF	TGTGCCAGCGGAATGGGAGGGCCGCGGGAGCTGTTTTTT
TRBV15	.	.	TRBJ1-6	CATSREQGPGAPLHF	TGTGCCACCAGCAGAGAGCAGGGACCGGGGGCGCCCCTCCACTTT
TRBV7-2	.	.	TRBJ2-7	CASSLVGTQVDEQYF	TGTGCCAGCAGCTTAGTGGGGACCCAGGTAGACGAGCAGTACTTC
TRBV7-2	.	TRBD2	TRBJ2-5	CASSLGLAGETQYF	TGTGCCAGCAGCTTAGGACTAGCGGGAGAGACCCAGTACTTC
TRBV7-2	.	TRBD1	TRBJ2-5	CASSSRTGKETQYF	TGTGCCAGCAGCTCCAGGACAGGGAAGGAGACCCAGTACTTC
TRBV19	.	.	TRBJ1-5	CASRDKTGQPQHF	TGTGCCAGTAGAGACAAGACAGGCCAGCCCCAGCATTTT
TRBV11-2	.	.	TRBJ2-2	CATHTGELFF	TGTGCCACCCACACCGGGGAGCTGTTTTTT
TRBV19	.	TRBD1	TRBJ1-1	CASSITGGIEAFF	TGTGCCAGTAGTATAACAGGGGGTATCGAAGCTTTCTTT
TRBV7-9	.	.	TRBJ1-6	CASSSRIDSYYNSPLHF	TGTGCCAGCAGCTCCAGAATAGACAGCTACTATAATTCACCCCTCCACTTT
TRBV3-1/TRBV3-2	.	.	TRBJ1-2	CASSEQGIYGYTF	TGTGCCAGCAGCGAGCAGGGTATCTATGGCTACACCTTC
TRBV3-1/TRBV3-2	.	TRBD1	TRBJ2-7	CASSPPDRGWYEQYF	TGTGCCAGCAGCCCACCCGACAGGGGTTGGTACGAGCAGTACTTC
TRBV15	.	.	TRBJ2-2	CATSRDGRNTGELFF	TGTGCCACCAGCAGAGATGGGCGAAACACCGGGGAGCTGTTTTTT
TRBV28	.	.	TRBJ1-5	CASSLSGTYSNQPQHF	TGTGCCAGCAGTTTATCGGGGACTTATAGCAATCAGCCCCAGCATTTT
TRBV12-3/TRBV12-4	.	.	TRBJ2-7	CASSRTGYEQYF	TGTGCCAGCAGTCGTACAGGCTACGAGCAGTACTTC
TRBV6-5	once	TRBD1	TRBJ2-3	CASTRDRGPGTQYF	TGTGCCAGCACCCGGGACAGGGGGCCAGGGACGCAGTATTTT
TRBV5-4	.	.	TRBJ1-1	CASSLAPANTEAFF	TGTGCCAGCAGCTTAGCACCGGCGAACACTGAAGCTTTCTTT
TRBV5-1	.	.	TRBJ2-2	CASSPGITGELFF	TGCGCCAGCAGTCCAGGGATCACCGGGGAGCTGTTTTTT
TRBV9	.	.	TRBJ1-2	CASSNRQDNYGYTF	TGTGCCAGCAGCAACCGACAAGATAACTATGGCTACACCTTC
TRBV11-2	.	.	TRBJ1-2	CATISSYGGGYTF	TGTGCCACCATAAGTAGCTACGGGGGCGGCTACACCTTC
TRBV18	few	.	TRBJ2-7	CASSSLGGHTSYEQYF	TGTGCCAGCTCATCCCTAGGGGGACACACTTCCTACGAGCAGTACTTC
TRBV7-9	.	.	TRBJ1-2	CASSLDRSNYGYTF	TGTGCCAGCAGCTTAGACAGGTCTAACTATGGCTACACCTTC
TRBV19	once	.	TRBJ2-1	CATQVRWDEQFF	TGTGCCACCCAGGTGCGGTGGGATGAGCAGTTCTTC
TRBV5-6	.	.	TRBJ1-6	CASSLGLWDSPLHF	TGTGCCAGCAGCTTGGGGTTGTGGGATTCACCCCTCCACTTT
TRBV20-1	.	.	TRBJ2-3	CSASGGLVAVGGDTQYF	TGCAGTGCTAGTGGCGGTTTGGTAGCGGTAGGGGGAGATACGCAGTATTTT
TRBV27	.	.	TRBJ1-5	CASSLVAWGNQPQHF	TGTGCCAGCAGTTTGGTAGCTTGGGGCAATCAGCCCCAGCATTTT
TRBV27	few	.	TRBJ1-2	CASSYGEGPYGYTF	TGTGCCAGCAGTTATGGGGAGGGGCCATATGGCTACACCTTC
TRBV6-5	.	TRBD2	TRBJ2-7	CASSSRSSGHYEQYF	TGTGCCAGCAGTTCGCGGTCTAGCGGCCACTACGAGCAGTACTTC
TRBV11-3	.	.	TRBJ2-7	CASSRGQNEQYF	TGTGCCAGCAGCCGCGGACAGAACGAGCAGTACTTC
TRBV18	.	.	TRBJ2-2	CASSPSGTSNTGELFF	TGTGCCAGCTCACCGTCCGGGACAAGTAACACCGGGGAGCTGTTTTTT
TRBV6-2/TRBV6-3	few	TRBD2	TRBJ2-1	CASSYQGGRVRNEQFF	TGTGCCAGCAGTTACCAGGGCGGGAGGGTTCGGAATGAGCAGTTCTTC
TRBV9	.	.	TRBJ2-2	CASSGGTGGDTGELFF	TGTGCCAGCAGCGGCGGAACAGGGGGGGACACCGGGGAGCTGTTTTTT
TRBV18	.	.	TRBJ1-1	CASSLTGDTEAFF	TGTGCCAGCTCGCTCACAGGAGACACTGAAGCTTTCTTT
TRBV11-2	.	.	TRBJ1-4	CASSTGQTTNEKLFF	TGTGCCAGCAGCACCGGACAGACAACTAATGAAAAACTGTTTTTT
TRBV7-9	once	.	TRBJ1-1	CASSYGPRNTEAFF	TGTGCCAGCAGTTATGGGCCAAGGAACACTGAAGCTTTCTTT
TRBV27	.	TRBD2	TRBJ2-3	CASSLGPPGLAPTDTQYF	TGTGCCAGCAGTTTAGGACCTCCGGGACTAGCGCCCACAGATACGCAGTATTTT
TRBV5-1	.	.	TRBJ1-2	CASSYGGEVGYTF	TGCGCCAGCAGTTATGGTGGGGAGGTTGGCTACACCTTC
TRBV7-2	.	.	TRBJ1-2	CASSPYSREVYGYTF	TGTGCCAGCAGCCCCTATTCCAGGGAAGTCTATGGCTACACCTTC
TRBV28	.	.	TRBJ1-5	CASSLLHQPQHF	TGTGCCAGCAGTTTATTGCACCAGCCCCAGCATTTT
TRBV30	few	.	TRBJ2-7	CAWSVRSHLEQYF	TGTGCCTGGAGTGTACGATCCCATCTCGAGCAGTACTTC
TRBV19	.	.	TRBJ2-2	CASSTGTGELFF	TGTGCCAGTAGTACTGGGACCGGGGAGCTGTTTTTT
TRBV4-3	.	.	TRBJ1-6	CASSQDRGRDDNSPLHF	TGCGCCAGCAGCCAAGATCGGGGCAGGGACGATAATTCACCCCTCCACTTT
TRBV3-1/TRBV3-2	.	TRBD2	TRBJ2-5	CASSQDWDSGSQETQYF	TGTGCCAGCAGCCAAGATTGGGATAGCGGGAGTCAAGAGACCCAGTACTTC
TRBV5-1	.	TRBD1	TRBJ1-6	CASSLAGGQANSPLHF	TGCGCCAGCAGCTTGGCCGGGGGACAGGCTAATTCACCCCTCCACTTT
TRBV28	.	TRBD2	TRBJ2-1	CASSLPFHTSSGRYQFF	TGTGCCAGCAGTTTACCATTCCACACCTCTAGCGGGAGGTATCAGTTCTTC
TRBV19	once	.	TRBJ2-2	CASSIVVGVGELFF	TGTGCCAGTAGTATAGTCGTGGGAGTCGGGGAGCTGTTTTTT
TRBV18	.	TRBD1	TRBJ2-7	CASSPGTGHYEQYF	TGTGCCAGCTCACCAGGGACAGGGCACTACGAGCAGTACTTC